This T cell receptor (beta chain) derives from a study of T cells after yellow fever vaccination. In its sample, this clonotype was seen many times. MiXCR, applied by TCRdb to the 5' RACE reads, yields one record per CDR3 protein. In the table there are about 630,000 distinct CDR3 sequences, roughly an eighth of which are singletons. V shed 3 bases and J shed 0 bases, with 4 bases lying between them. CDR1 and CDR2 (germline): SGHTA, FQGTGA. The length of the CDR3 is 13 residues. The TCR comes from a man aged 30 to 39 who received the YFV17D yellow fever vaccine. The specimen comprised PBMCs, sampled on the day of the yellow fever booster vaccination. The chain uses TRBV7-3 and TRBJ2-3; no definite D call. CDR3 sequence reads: CASSFGSTDTQYF. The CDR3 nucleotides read TGTGCCAGCAGCTTCGGGAGCACAGATACGCAGTATTTT.